The rows below give T cell receptor beta chains drawn from one sample of a study of cytomegalovirus exposure and HLA in healthy donors. Assay: immunoSEQ multiplex PCR; the TCRdb copy retains only in-frame clones and omits some. The data contain approximately 150,000 clones, roughly 80% of them singletons. Sequencing was done on a sample of PBMCs. These TCRs come from a man aged 25 to 40 in good health and CMV-seropositive. Both conserved end residues are part of each CDR3. Clone size is stated in some rows and not others, as once, few, many or a class when expanded.

V,length,J,size,CDR3
TRBV5-1,13,TRBJ2-3,.,CASSLEAVDTQYF
TRBV6-5,16,TRBJ1-5,.,CASSYSRTGGYQPQHF
TRBV18,14,TRBJ2-7,.,CASSPGTVYYEQYF
TRBV5-1,14,TRBJ2-5,.,CASSYGQGTGTQYF
TRBV6-1,14,TRBJ2-1,.,CASIKAGGVDEQFF
TRBV5-8,16,TRBJ1-5,.,CASSFHRGPSNQPQHF
TRBV2,15,TRBJ2-5,.,CASSEALGQGETQYF
TRBV7-3,16,TRBJ2-7,.,CASSPLGDRVRYEQYF
TRBV28,12,TRBJ1-5,.,CASSPPNQPQHF
TRBV5-4,14,TRBJ2-3,.,CASSLNGGGDTQYF
TRBV28,15,TRBJ2-7,.,CASSPGSLTAYEQYF
TRBV6-6,14,TRBJ2-1,.,CASSSIDRANEQFF
TRBV9,13,TRBJ1-2,.,CASSDRENYGYTF
TRBV28,13,TRBJ1-2,once,CASSTRGNYGYTF
TRBV6-1,12,TRBJ1-1,.,CASSVGFAEAFF
TRBV7-9,16,TRBJ2-7,.,CASSTDDRRPFSEQYF